Detailed here is one TCR beta chain. TCRB CDR3 was amplified from 2 ug genomic DNA or less. Sequenced by immunoSEQ multiplex PCR; TCRdb stores in-frame clones only, minus some. Found here are more than 75,000 clones, around 83% of them singletons; the top ten hold roughly 6.8%. These data belong to a study of glioma-infiltrating T cells after dendritic cell vaccination. The CDR3 runs to 17 residues. The V and J ends lost 0 bases and 1 base, in that order; junction bases with no gene match: 4. Germline V CDR1 and CDR2: SGDLS, YYNGEE. As to time point: after dendritic cell vaccination, including at tumor progression/relapse. PBMC sampling occurred before vaccination, two weeks after the third dose, and at progression.

The source of this sequence is a human donor with glioblastoma. Sequencing was performed on blood, taken after dendritic cell vaccination. The chain joins TRBV9 to TRBJ2-1; 10 nucleotides align to TRBD2. This CDR3 is CASSVGAGGPSYNEQFF. CDR3 nucleotide sequence: TGTGCCAGCAGCGTAGGAGCGGGGGGGCCGTCCTACAATGAGCAGTTCTTC. The full variable domain, its missing parts supplied by reference TRBV9 and TRBJ2-1, is DSGVTQTPKHLITATGQRVTLRCSPRSGDLSVYWYQQSLDQGLQFLIQYYNGEERAKGNILERFSAQQFPDLHSELNLSSLELGDSALYFCASSVGAGGPSYNEQFFGPGTRLTVL.